Sequencing of this T cell receptor beta chain was carried out in a study of T cell changes during pregnancy in multiple sclerosis. TCRdb's copy holds only in-frame clones and misses some; the assay was immunoSEQ multiplex PCR. This table holds approximately 50,000 clones, roughly 92% found once. This CDR3 contains 16 residues. Germline values: CDR1 LNHDA, CDR2 SQIVND (reference sequence). V lost 9 bases to trimming and J lost 7 bases; unmatched junction nucleotides: 9. The clonotype was recovered from a female donor with multiple sclerosis, enrolled in a pregnancy study. The chain carries TRBV19 and TRBJ2-1; TRBD2 matches at 16 bases. This material consisted of CD4+ T cells from peripheral blood mononuclear cells, taken in the third trimester of pregnancy. CDR3 bases: TGTGCCAGCCGTGGGACTAGCGGGAGGGGATCAAATGAGCAGTTCTTC. Translated, it gives CASRGTSGRGSNEQFF. Complete variable domain (other parts from reference TRBV19 and TRBJ2-1): DGGITQSPKYLFRKEGQNVTLSCEQNLNHDAMYWYRQDPGQGLRLIYYSQIVNDFQKGDIAEGYSVSREKKESFPLTVTSAQKNPTAFYLCASRGTSGRGSNEQFFGPGTRLTVL.